The clone carrying this TCR beta chain was observed a few times. Libraries were prepared by immunoSEQ multiplex PCR; TCRdb keeps only in-frame clonotypes and omits some of them. The sample lists around 330,000 clones; about nine tenths were seen once. The data stem from a study of blood T cell repertoires in COVID-19. At the level of the study: Donors in the United States, Italy and Spain gave samples during acute or convalescent COVID-19. PBMCs, B-cell-depleted T cells, or T cells were the source of the cDNA or gDNA that made up the material.

The study drew participants aged about 18 to 89 years from 20 to 30 US areas. Assignment of participants to cohorts was predicated upon participant-reported clinical history. Germline assignment: CDR1 WNHNN and CDR2 SYGVQD (reference sequence). This CDR3 is built from 15 residues. Trimming cost V 8 bases and J 2 bases, with 16 bases left between them. The TCR was taken from a man aged 55 to 70 who had recovered from COVID-19. V is TRBV10-1 and J is TRBJ1-5, with D tentatively TRBD1 (6 bases). Source material: PBMCs or T cells enriched from blood (not recorded which). The CDR3 sequence is CASHPGAGGNQPQHF. The DNA for the CDR3 is TGCGCCAGCCACCCCGGCGCAGGGGGCAATCAGCCCCAGCATTTT.